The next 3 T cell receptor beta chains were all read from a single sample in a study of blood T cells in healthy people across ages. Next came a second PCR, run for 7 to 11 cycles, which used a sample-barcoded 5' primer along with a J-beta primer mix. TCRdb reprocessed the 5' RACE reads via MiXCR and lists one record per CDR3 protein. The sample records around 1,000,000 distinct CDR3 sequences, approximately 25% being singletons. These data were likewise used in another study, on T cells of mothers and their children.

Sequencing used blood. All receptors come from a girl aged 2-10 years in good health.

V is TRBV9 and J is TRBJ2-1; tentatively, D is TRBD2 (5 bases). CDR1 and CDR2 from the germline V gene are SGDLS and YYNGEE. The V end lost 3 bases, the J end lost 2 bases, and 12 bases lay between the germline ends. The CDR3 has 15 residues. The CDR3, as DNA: TGTGCCAGCAGCGCAGTCCTCGGGACCTACAATGAGCAGTTCTTC. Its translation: CASSAVLGTYNEQFF. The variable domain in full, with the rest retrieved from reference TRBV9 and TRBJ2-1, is DSGVTQTPKHLITATGQRVTLRCSPRSGDLSVYWYQQSLDQGLQFLIQYYNGEERAKGNILERFSAQQFPDLHSELNLSSLELGDSALYFCASSAVLGTYNEQFFGPGTRLTVL.

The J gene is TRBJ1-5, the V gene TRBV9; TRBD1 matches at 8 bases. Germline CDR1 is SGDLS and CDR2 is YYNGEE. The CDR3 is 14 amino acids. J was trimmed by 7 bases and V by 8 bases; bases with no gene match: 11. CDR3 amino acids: CARPLQGAGQPQHF. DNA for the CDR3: TGTGCCAGACCACTTCAGGGGGCTGGACAGCCCCAGCATTTT.

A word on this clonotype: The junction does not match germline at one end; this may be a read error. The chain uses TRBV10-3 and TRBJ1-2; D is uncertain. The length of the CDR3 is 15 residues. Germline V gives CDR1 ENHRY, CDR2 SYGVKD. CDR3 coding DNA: TGTGCCATCAGCAAAAAGACGGTAGCTAACTACGGCTACACCTTC. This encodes CAISKKTVANYGYTF.